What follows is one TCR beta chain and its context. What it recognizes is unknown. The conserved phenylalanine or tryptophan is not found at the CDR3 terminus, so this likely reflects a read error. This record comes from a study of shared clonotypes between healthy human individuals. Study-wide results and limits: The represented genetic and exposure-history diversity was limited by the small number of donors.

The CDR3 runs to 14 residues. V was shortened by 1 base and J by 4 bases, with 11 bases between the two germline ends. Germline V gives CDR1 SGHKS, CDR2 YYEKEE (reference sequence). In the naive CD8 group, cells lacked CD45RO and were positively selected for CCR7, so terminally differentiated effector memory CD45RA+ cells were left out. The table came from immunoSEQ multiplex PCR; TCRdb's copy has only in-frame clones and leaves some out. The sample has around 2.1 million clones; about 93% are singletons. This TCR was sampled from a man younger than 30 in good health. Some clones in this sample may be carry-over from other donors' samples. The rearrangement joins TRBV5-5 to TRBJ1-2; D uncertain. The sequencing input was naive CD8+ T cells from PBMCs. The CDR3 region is CASSLTPSSYGYTL. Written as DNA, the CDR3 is TGTGCCAGCAGCTTGACACCGAGCTCCTATGGCTACACCCTC.